This TCR beta chain was identified during a study of cytomegalovirus exposure and HLA in healthy donors. Whole-study results and caveats: Despite most TCR sequences being rare, some public TCRs occurred in many donors. Under in vitro conditions, three CMV-associated chains were confirmed as specific for CMV antigens.

The CDR3 length is 16 residues. The V and J ends lost 0 bases and 7 bases, in that order; junction bases with no gene match: 6. Germline V CDR1 and CDR2: SGHDN, FVKESK. Use of 60 Vbeta and 13 Jbeta primers characterized the PCR. Repertoires were generated with immunoSEQ multiplex PCR, while TCRdb's copy carries only in-frame clones and drops some. The top ten hold 1.5% of the sample, which has about 180,000 clones, 82% seen once. Worth noting for this clone: As yet, its antigen is unknown.

Input material: PBMCs. J is TRBJ2-2 and V is TRBV14, with 9 nucleotides matching TRBD1. This receptor was taken from a man aged 40-49 years in good health and CMV-seronegative. CDR3 DNA: TGTGCCAGCAGCCAAGAAGGGACAGGGTTTGGCGGGGAGCTGTTTTTT. The encoded protein is CASSQEGTGFGGELFF. The variable domain in full, with the rest retrieved from reference TRBV14 and TRBJ2-2, is EAGVTQFPSHSVIEKGQTVTLRCDPISGHDNLYWYRRVMGKEIKFLLHFVKESKQDESGMPNNRFLAERTGGTYSTLKVQPAELEDSGVYFCASSQEGTGFGGELFFGEGSRLTVL.